These 23 T cell receptor beta chains share one sample of origin, sequenced in a study of CD8 T cells in ankylosing spondylitis. One entry per CDR3 protein, called by TCRdb with MiXCR from the 5' RACE reads. The sample has about 300,000 distinct CDR3 sequences, 11% seen once. Source material: blood, either unsorted or a sorted T cell fraction (not recorded which). The receptors here all came from a female donor with ankylosing spondylitis or in good health (not recorded which).

The chain uses TRBV10-1 and TRBJ1-5; 7 nucleotides agree with TRBD1. Germline-derived CDR1 and CDR2 are WNHNN and SYGVQD (reference sequence). There are 18 residues in the CDR3. V lost 7 bases and J lost 0; bases outside the gene matches: 15. The CDR3: CASKTGYRGQLSNQPQHF. CDR3 bases: TGCGCCAGCAAGACAGGGTACCGAGGACAGCTTAGCAATCAGCCCCAGCATTTT.

This clonotype was seen at least ten times. The gene calls are TRBV5-1 and TRBJ2-5; D is perhaps TRBD2 (6 bases). The CDR3 has 14 residues. Germline loops: CDR1 SGHRS, CDR2 YFSETQ. The germline V and J ends were trimmed by 4 bases and 4 bases, with 14 bases remaining between them. The chain's CDR3 is CASSGGTVGETQYF. CDR3 in DNA: TGCGCCAGCAGCGGCGGGACTGTCGGAGAGACCCAGTACTTC.

This clonotype occurred many times. The V call is TRBV6-1, the J call TRBJ2-3, with 7 bases aligning to TRBD1. J was trimmed by 2 bases and V by 5 bases; bases with no gene match: 13. The CDR3 spans 17 residues. Germline V gene sequence: CDR1 MNHNS, CDR2 SASEGT. The CDR3 sequence: CASSRDRLKGFTDTQYF. The CDR3 DNA is TGTGCCAGCAGTCGGGACAGACTCAAAGGATTCACAGATACGCAGTATTTT.

This clonotype occurred a few times. CDR3 sequence (DNA): TGCGCCAGCAGCCAATCCGGGACAGGGGGCTCCTACGAGCAGTACTTC. Protein product: CASSQSGTGGSYEQYF. V and J are TRBV4-3 and TRBJ2-7; TRBD1 agrees at 11 bases. J lost 0 bases, V lost 2 bases, and 3 bases had no gene match. This CDR3 comprises 16 residues. From germline, CDR1 is LGHNA and CDR2 YSLEER.

The chain links TRBV4-1 to TRBJ2-2; 9 positions match TRBD1. Germline V gene data show CDR1 as MGHRA and CDR2 as YSYEKL. The junction had 4 bases not matched to a gene; V was cut back by 2 bases and J by 6 bases. This CDR3 comprises 15 residues. DNA for the CDR3: TGCGCCAGCAGCCAATCTGGACAGGGGTCCGGGGAGCTGTTTTTT. Its translation: CASSQSGQGSGELFF.

This clonotype turned up a few times. The chain has TRBV5-1 and TRBJ2-7; D might be TRBD2 (7 bases). CDR1 is SGHRS and CDR2 is YFSETQ in the germline V gene. Trimming shortened V by 5 bases and J by 0 bases, and 15 bases separated the two germline ends. This CDR3 is 15 amino acids long. This CDR3 reads CASRPGGQSSYEQYF. The CDR3 nucleotides are TGCGCCAGCAGGCCCGGGGGGCAGAGCTCCTACGAGCAGTACTTC.

The chain has TRBV7-6 and TRBJ1-2; 7 bases align to TRBD1. Germline CDR1 and CDR2: SGHVS and FNYEAQ. The CDR3 is 15 residues long. J lost 7 bases, V lost 4 bases, and 12 bases had no gene match. The CDR3 spells CASSSPYRGRSGYTF. The CDR3 DNA sequence: TGTGCCAGCAGCTCCCCGTACAGGGGAAGATCTGGCTACACCTTC. The variable domain in full, with the rest retrieved from reference TRBV7-6 and TRBJ1-2, is GAGVSQSPRYKVTKRGQDVALRCDPISGHVSLYWYRQALGQGPEFLTYFNYEAQQDKSGLPNDRFSAERPEGSISTLTIQRTEQRDSAMYRCASSSPYRGRSGYTFGSGTRLTVV.

This clonotype was observed at least ten times. The J gene is TRBJ2-1, the V gene TRBV20-1; TRBD2 might be the D (5 bases). Germline lookup yields CDR1 DFQATT and CDR2 SNEGSKA (reference sequence). V gave up 5 bases and J gave up 4 bases, with 12 bases separating them. The CDR3 runs to 13 residues. The CDR3 reads CSAPGGLYNEQFF. As DNA, the CDR3 is TGCAGTGCTCCTGGCGGGCTGTACAATGAGCAGTTCTTC.

This clonotype has a count of ten or more. The CDR3 is CASSLTGFADTQYF. The CDR3 region has the DNA TGCGCCAGCAGCTTAACAGGGTTCGCAGATACGCAGTATTTT. J is TRBJ2-3 and V is TRBV5-1, with D possibly TRBD1 on 6 matching bases. The CDR3 covers 14 residues. Germline-derived CDR1 and CDR2 are SGHRS and YFSETQ. Trimming shortened V by 2 bases and J by 4 bases, and 11 bases separated the two germline ends.

This clonotype was observed at least ten times. V is TRBV6-1 and J is TRBJ1-4; D is unresolved. Germline V gene sequence: CDR1 MNHNS, CDR2 SASEGT. This CDR3 is built from 12 residues. V lost 5 bases and J 7 bases, leaving 8 bases between the germline ends. As DNA, the CDR3 is TGTGCCAGCAGTAAGGGTGTTGAAAAACTGTTTTTT. Encoded protein: CASSKGVEKLFF.

In this sample, this clonotype turned up a few times. The chain links TRBV25-1 to TRBJ2-1; D is undetermined. CDR1 MGHDK and CDR2 SYGVNS come from the germline V gene. V lost 1 base to trimming and J lost 6 bases, with 7 bases between them. The CDR3 runs to 13 residues. Here the CDR3 reads CASSESSGNEQFF. In DNA, the CDR3 is TGTGCCAGCAGTGAATCCTCCGGCAATGAGCAGTTCTTC.

This clonotype came up a few times. J is TRBJ1-1 and V is TRBV9, with D hard to call. Trimming pared 0 bases from V and 1 base from J, leaving 7 bases between. The CDR3 runs to 14 residues. From germline, CDR1 is SGDLS and CDR2 YYNGEE. This CDR3 is CASSVEGANTEAFF. For the CDR3, the DNA is TGTGCCAGCAGCGTAGAGGGCGCGAACACTGAAGCTTTCTTT.

The J gene is TRBJ2-5, the V gene TRBV28, with 13 bases aligning to TRBD2. Trimming at V came to 5 bases and at J to 9 bases, leaving 6 bases not matched to a gene. Germline V gives CDR1 MDHEN, CDR2 SYDVKM. The CDR3 contains 14 residues. CDR3 sequence reads: CASSPPGLAGPQYF. In nucleotides, the CDR3 is TGTGCCAGCAGTCCTCCGGGACTAGCGGGACCCCAGTACTTC.

Only a few counts were recorded for this clonotype. The chain combines TRBV5-1 with TRBJ2-7; the match to TRBD1 covers 8 bases. The germline gives CDR1 SGHRS, CDR2 YFSETQ. J lost 2 bases, V lost 4 bases, and 8 bases had no gene match. The length of the CDR3 is 15 residues. The CDR3 loop reads CASSPGQGNPYEQYF. The CDR3 DNA reads TGCGCCAGCAGCCCTGGACAGGGTAATCCCTACGAGCAGTACTTC.

In its sample, this clonotype was seen many times. CDR3 loop: CASSGGLVSDTGELFF. The CDR3 DNA reads TGCGCCAGCAGCGGGGGACTAGTTTCTGACACCGGGGAGCTGTTTTTT. The genes are TRBV5-1 and TRBJ2-2; TRBD2 matches 8 bases. The CDR3 is 16 residues long. The germline V gene encodes CDR1 SGHRS and CDR2 YFSETQ. Losses at the gene ends were 4 bases for V and 3 bases for J; bases not matched to a gene: 8. The whole variable domain, filled in from reference TRBV5-1 and TRBJ2-2, reads KAGVTQTPRYLIKTRGQQVTLSCSPISGHRSVSWYQQTPGQGLQFLFEYFSETQRNKGNFPGRFSGRQFSNSRSEMNVSTLELGDSALYLCASSGGLVSDTGELFFGEGSRLTVL.

This clonotype was observed at least ten times. The rearrangement links TRBV20-1 to TRBJ2-7, with 10 bases that match TRBD1. V was pared by 3 bases and J by 6 bases, with 8 bases of the junction left unmatched. From germline, CDR1 is DFQATT and CDR2 SNEGSKA (reference sequence). The CDR3 length is 14 residues. CDR3 sequence (DNA): TGCAGTGCTAGTTCGGGACAGGGGATGGGCGAGCAGTACTTC. Protein sequence: CSASSGQGMGEQYF.

This clonotype was observed a handful of times. The chain uses TRBV20-1 and TRBJ2-1; D is unresolved. The V and J ends lost 2 bases and 10 bases respectively, with 12 bases between them. The CDR3 totals 12 residues. Germline values: CDR1 DFQATT, CDR2 SNEGSKA (reference sequence). This CDR3 is CSARLTGFEQFF. For the CDR3, the DNA is TGCAGTGCTAGATTGACTGGCTTCGAGCAGTTCTTC.

This chain joins TRBV20-1 and TRBJ2-5; 7 bases are a match to TRBD1. J gave up 4 bases and V 5 bases, and 10 bases lay outside the gene matches. This CDR3 spans 14 amino acids. Germline V gene lookup returns CDR1 DFQATT and CDR2 SNEGSKA (reference sequence). CDR3 nucleotides: TGCAGTGCTTTACAAATGACAGGGTCAGAGACCCAGTACTTC. This translates into CSALQMTGSETQYF.

This clonotype was observed many times. The rearrangement uses TRBV5-1 and TRBJ1-1; D uncertain. The V end was cut by 0 bases, the J end by 7 bases, with 16 bases between. The CDR3 covers 15 residues. Germline lookup yields CDR1 SGHRS and CDR2 YFSETQ. The CDR3 sequence: CASSLGWQGWDEAFF. CDR3 sequence (DNA): TGCGCCAGCAGCTTGGGCTGGCAAGGGTGGGATGAAGCTTTCTTT.

This rearrangement joins TRBV20-1 to TRBJ2-1, with 9 bases lining up with TRBD2. Per the germline V gene, CDR1 is DFQATT and CDR2 is SNEGSKA (reference sequence). V lost 3 bases to trimming and J lost 7 bases; unmatched junction nucleotides: 10. CDR3 size: 15 residues. The CDR3 protein is CSARKGGRAGNEQFF. DNA of the CDR3: TGCAGTGCTAGGAAGGGCGGGAGGGCCGGGAATGAGCAGTTCTTC.

In the case of this clonotype: A read error may explain this, as a much larger clone is one base away. The J gene is TRBJ2-5, the V gene TRBV5-6; unclear D gene. Trimming removed 5 bases at V and 0 bases at J, with 14 bases between. The CDR3 sequence is 15 residues long. Germline V gene lookup returns CDR1 SGHDT and CDR2 YYEEEE. The CDR3 sequence is CASRQMIQNQETQYF. The CDR3 DNA sequence: TGTGCCAGCAGGCAAATGATCCAGAACCAAGAGACCCAGTACTTC.

This clonotype was counted only a few times. The J gene is TRBJ2-5, the V gene TRBV20-1; 11 positions match TRBD2. The trim removed 3 bases at V and 9 bases at J, leaving 15 bases unmatched. The CDR3 is 16 residues long. Germline V gene sequence: CDR1 DFQATT, CDR2 SNEGSKA (reference sequence). CDR3 in DNA: TGCAGTGCTAGGAGGACTAGCGGGCCCCGCGGGGGGGCCCAGTACTTC. As protein: CSARRTSGPRGGAQYF.

This clonotype was seen many times. This chain joins TRBV3-1 and TRBJ1-1; D uncertain. The germline V gene encodes CDR1 LGHDT and CDR2 YNNKEL (reference sequence). V gave up 5 bases and J gave up 5 bases, with 12 bases separating them. The CDR3 contains 13 residues. The CDR3 loop reads CASSYGGSTEAFF. In DNA, the CDR3 is TGTGCCAGCAGCTACGGTGGTAGTACTGAAGCTTTCTTT.